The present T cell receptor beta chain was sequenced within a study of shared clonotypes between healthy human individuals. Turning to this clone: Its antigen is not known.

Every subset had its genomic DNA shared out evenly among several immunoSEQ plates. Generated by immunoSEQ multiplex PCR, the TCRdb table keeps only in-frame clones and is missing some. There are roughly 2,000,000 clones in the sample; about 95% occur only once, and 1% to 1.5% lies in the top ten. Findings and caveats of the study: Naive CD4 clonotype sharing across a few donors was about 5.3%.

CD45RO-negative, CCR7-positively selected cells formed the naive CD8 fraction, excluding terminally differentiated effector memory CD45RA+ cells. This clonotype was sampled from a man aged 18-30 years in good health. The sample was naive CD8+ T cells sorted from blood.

DNA of the CDR3: TGTGCCACCAGCAGAGTTGTTACGAGCTCCTACGAGCAGTACTTC. This translates into CATSRVVTSSYEQYF. The rearrangement links TRBV15 to TRBJ2-7; D call uncertain. The V end lost 1 base, the J end lost 0 bases, and 10 bases lay between the germline ends. Germline V gene data show CDR1 as LNHNV and CDR2 as YYDKDF (reference sequence). The CDR3 contains 15 residues.